The next 4 T cell receptor beta chains were all read from a single sample in a study of STAT5B mutations in CD4+ large granular lymphocyte leukemia. Profiling relied on immunoSEQ multiplex PCR, and the TCRdb table lists in-frame clones only, not all of them. The table shows 21,000 or so clones, with roughly 83% occurring only once. Specimen: CD4+ T cells from blood buffy coats. Every receptor here comes from a human donor in good health.

This chain connects TRBV10-3 to TRBJ2-3; TRBD1 agrees at 7 bases. The CDR3 is 13 residues long. Looked up from germline, CDR1 is ENHRY and CDR2 is SYGVKD. The V and J ends lost 8 bases and 0 bases, in that order; junction bases with no gene match: 2. CDR3 DNA sequence: TGTGCCATCTCGACAGGGAGCACAGATACGCAGTATTTT. Protein: CAISTGSTDTQYF.

The chain employs TRBV5-4 and TRBJ1-1; TRBD1 is a possible D gene (6 bases). V shed 2 bases and J shed 3 bases, with 17 bases lying between them. The CDR3 is 16 residues long. The germline V gene has CDR1 SGHNT and CDR2 YYREEE (reference sequence). As DNA, the CDR3 is TGTGCCAGCAGCTTCCAAGGGGGAGGGCGGGACACTGAAGCTTTCTTT. It specifies CASSFQGGGRDTEAFF. The full variable domain, completed using reference TRBV5-4 and TRBJ1-1, is ETGVTQSPTHLIKTRGQQVTLRCSSQSGHNTVSWYQQALGQGPQFIFQYYREEENGRGNFPPRFSGLQFPNYSSELNVNALELDDSALYLCASSFQGGGRDTEAFFGQGTRLTVV.

This clone appeared a few times. The chain combines TRBV6-1 with TRBJ2-6; D is unresolved. V was clipped by 3 bases and J by 1 base, with 1 base between them. CDR3 size: 13 residues. Germline CDR1 and CDR2: MNHNS and SASEGT. The DNA for the CDR3 is TGTGCCAGCAGTGATTCTGGGGCCAACGTCCTGACTTTC. Translating gives CASSDSGANVLTF.

This clone showed up just a few times. The chain uses TRBV19 and TRBJ1-5; D uncertain. V was trimmed by 4 bases and J by 2 bases, leaving 3 bases between them. Germline loops: CDR1 LNHDA, CDR2 SQIVND (reference sequence). The CDR3 contains 12 residues. CDR3 loop: CASSSRNQPQHF. The CDR3 DNA reads TGTGCCAGTAGTAGCCGCAATCAGCCCCAGCATTTT.